These 2 T cell receptor beta chains were sequenced from one sample in a study of Graves' ophthalmopathy and Graves' hyperthyroidism. RNA transcripts were the template, and TCR beta CDR3 regions were amplified from them. First-round RT-PCR with HTBI primers preceded a second-round multiplex PCR. In TCRdb, the multiplex PCR reads were re-called with MiXCR into one record per CDR3 protein. The repertoire holds 450,000 to 600,000 distinct CDR3 sequences, with about 35% as singletons. The sequencing input was peripheral blood or thyroid tissue (not recorded which). These receptors were obtained from an adult man with Graves' hyperthyroidism.

This clonotype was counted ten times or more. The genes are TRBV10-3 and TRBJ1-1, with TRBD1 matching 10 bases. The length of the CDR3 is 16 residues. CDR1 and CDR2 (germline): ENHRY, SYGVKD. Germline trimming cut 1 base from V and 11 bases from J; bases unmatched to any gene: 13. CDR3 region: CAISELRTGTGEQAFF. CDR3 in DNA: TGTGCCATCAGTGAGTTACGAACCGGGACAGGGGAGCAGGCTTTCTTT.

This clonotype was counted many times. The chain uses TRBV7-8 and TRBJ2-5; D is unclear. This CDR3 contains 17 residues. Germline lookup yields CDR1 SGHVS and CDR2 FQNEAQ. The germline V and J ends were trimmed by 4 bases and 5 bases, with 23 bases remaining between them. The CDR3 is CASSYHGIIEVPETQYF. In nucleotides, the CDR3 is TGTGCCAGCAGCTATCATGGCATAATAGAGGTTCCTGAGACCCAGTACTTC.